This T cell receptor (beta chain) comes out of a study of CXCR3-negative and CXCR3-positive naive CD8 T cells. This clonotype shows up as medium-sized by frequency. TRB cDNA libraries were made by UMI-labeled 5' RACE. With the 5' RACE reads reprocessed, TCRdb shows one record per CDR3 protein and no DNA. The sample's table shows under 9,500 distinct CDR3 sequences. The CDR3 has 14 amino acids. Germline values: CDR1 SEHNR, CDR2 FQNEAQ (reference sequence). This chain links TRBV7-9 with TRBJ2-3; TCRdb designates TRBD1, a call that cannot be tested without DNA. This TCR was sampled from a human donor in good health. Some clones in this sample may be carry-over from other donors' samples. Sequencing was performed on naive CXCR3- CD8+ T cells from blood. Subset given: CD45RO-CCR7+CD27+CD95- naive CD8+ T cells lacking CXCR3 (TNR3-). CDR3 residues: CASSQQGITDTQYF.